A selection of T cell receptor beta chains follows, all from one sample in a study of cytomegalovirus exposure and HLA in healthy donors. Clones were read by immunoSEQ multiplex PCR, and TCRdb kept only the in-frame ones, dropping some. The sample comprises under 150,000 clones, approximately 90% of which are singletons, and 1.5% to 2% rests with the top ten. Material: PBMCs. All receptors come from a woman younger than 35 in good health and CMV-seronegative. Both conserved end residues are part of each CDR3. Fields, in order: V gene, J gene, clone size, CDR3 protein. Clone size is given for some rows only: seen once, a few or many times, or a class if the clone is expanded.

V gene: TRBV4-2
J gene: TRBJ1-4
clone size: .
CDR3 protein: CAPGGVSNEKLFF

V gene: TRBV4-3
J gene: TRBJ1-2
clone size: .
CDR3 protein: CASSQEDRDRDFYGYTF

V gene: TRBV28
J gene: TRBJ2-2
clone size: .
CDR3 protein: CASSLALAATGELFF

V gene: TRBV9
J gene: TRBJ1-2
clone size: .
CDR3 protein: CASSGGTATFGGYTF

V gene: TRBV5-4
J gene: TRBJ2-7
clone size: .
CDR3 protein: CASSPSGASEGYEQYF

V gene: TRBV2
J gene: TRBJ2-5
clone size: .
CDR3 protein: CASSVSVQETQYF

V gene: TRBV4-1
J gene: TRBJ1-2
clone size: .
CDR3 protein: CASSQAGASNYGYTF

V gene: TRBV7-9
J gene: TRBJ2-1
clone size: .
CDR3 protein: CASSLGGRVHNEQFF

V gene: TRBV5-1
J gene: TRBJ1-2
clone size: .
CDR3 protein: CASSPSAGANYGYTF

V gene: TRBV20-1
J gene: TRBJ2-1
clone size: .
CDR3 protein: CSARVVDEQFF

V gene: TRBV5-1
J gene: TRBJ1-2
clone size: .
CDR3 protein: CASSTTTEPYGYTF

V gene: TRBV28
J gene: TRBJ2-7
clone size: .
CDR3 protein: CASSWDSSYEQYF

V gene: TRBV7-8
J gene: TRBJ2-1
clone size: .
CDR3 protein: CASTPQSQSYNEQFF

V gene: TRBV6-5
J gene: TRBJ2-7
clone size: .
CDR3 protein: CASSYGRGAYEQYF

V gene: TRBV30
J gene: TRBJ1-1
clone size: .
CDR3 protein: CAWSSGGVEAFF

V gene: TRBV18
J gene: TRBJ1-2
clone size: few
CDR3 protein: CASSRGTGDYGYTF

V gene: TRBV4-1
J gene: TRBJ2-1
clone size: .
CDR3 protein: CASRIAGGPMKQFF

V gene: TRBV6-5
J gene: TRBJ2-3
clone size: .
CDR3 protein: CASSSTSGGADTQYF

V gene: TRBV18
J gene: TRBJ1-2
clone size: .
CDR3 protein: CASSSSSFDRGDGYTF

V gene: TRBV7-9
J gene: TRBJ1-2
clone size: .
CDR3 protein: CASSPKGGTGNYGYTF

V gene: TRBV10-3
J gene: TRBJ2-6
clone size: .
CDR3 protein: CAISTDAAGGTGANVLTF

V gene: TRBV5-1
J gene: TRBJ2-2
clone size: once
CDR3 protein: CASGQGLAGNTGELFF

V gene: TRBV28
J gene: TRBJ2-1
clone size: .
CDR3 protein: CASRRAGNNEQFF

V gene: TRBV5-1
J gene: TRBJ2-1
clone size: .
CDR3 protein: CASSLGVGQGQDEQFF

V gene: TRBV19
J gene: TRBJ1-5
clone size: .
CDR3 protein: CASSIQGNNQPQHF

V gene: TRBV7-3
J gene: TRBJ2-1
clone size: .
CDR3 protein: CASSLTGFNEQFF

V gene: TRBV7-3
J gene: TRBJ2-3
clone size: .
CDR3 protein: CASSLDPSGGTTLDTQYF

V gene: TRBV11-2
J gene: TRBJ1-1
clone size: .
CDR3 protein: CASSLDPGMLNTEAFF

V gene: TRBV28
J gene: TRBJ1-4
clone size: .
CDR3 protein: CASSLNEKLFF

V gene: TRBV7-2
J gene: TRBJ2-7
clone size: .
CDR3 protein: CASSFIWTGNEQYF

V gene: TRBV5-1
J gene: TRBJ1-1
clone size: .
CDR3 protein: CASSPRTGGTDTEAFF

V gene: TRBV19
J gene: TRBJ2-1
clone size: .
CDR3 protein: CASNTGMTYNEQFF

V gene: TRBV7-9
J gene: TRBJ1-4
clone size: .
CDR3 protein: CASSLGTAHEKLFF

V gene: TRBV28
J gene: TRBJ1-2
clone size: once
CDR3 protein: CASRSRERYGYTF

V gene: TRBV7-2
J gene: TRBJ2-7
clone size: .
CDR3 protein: CASSNRGAYYEQYF

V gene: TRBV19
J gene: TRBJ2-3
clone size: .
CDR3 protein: CATVDRGDTDTQYF

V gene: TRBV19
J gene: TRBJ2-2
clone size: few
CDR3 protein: CASRTGNNANTGELFF

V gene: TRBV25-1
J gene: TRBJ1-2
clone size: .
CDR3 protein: CASSESGQGGFGGYTF

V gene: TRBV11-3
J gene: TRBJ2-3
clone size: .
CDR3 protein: CASSLVRLAGGVCTDTQYF

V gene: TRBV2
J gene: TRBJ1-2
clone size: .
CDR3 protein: CASTGGIHSDYTF

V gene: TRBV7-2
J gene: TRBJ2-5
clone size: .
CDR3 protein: CASSPTAVGTQYF

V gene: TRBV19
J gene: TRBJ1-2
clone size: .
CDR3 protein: CASSNPGGGYTF

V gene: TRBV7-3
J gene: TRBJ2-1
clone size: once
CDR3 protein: CASRSQGWFGDEQFF

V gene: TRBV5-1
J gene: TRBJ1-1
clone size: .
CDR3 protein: CASFTVNTEAFF

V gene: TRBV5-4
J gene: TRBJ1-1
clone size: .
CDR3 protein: CASSWTGALSSEAFF

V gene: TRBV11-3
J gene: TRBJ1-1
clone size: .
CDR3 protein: CASSFGGNTEAFF

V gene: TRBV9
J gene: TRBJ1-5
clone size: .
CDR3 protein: CASSVDGANQPQHF

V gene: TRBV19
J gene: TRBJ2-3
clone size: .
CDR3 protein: CASSPSGLAGGGGTDTQYF

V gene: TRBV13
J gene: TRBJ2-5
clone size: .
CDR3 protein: CASSLAGGREETQYF

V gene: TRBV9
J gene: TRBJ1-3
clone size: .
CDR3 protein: CASSPLEGSGNTIYF

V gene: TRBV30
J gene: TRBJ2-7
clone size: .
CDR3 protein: CAGLGTGPYEQYF